Listed below are T cell receptor beta chains from one sample, sequenced in a study of shared clonotypes between healthy human individuals. TCRdb keeps only in-frame clones here, not all; method: immunoSEQ multiplex PCR. The sample includes some 500,000 clones, 79% of them seen just once. Sequenced sample: PBMCs. All receptors come from a woman in her thirties or forties in good health. Some clones in this sample may be carry-over from other donors' samples. The CDR3 runs from the conserved cysteine through the conserved F or W. D genes are given only for firm matches. Expanded clones get a size class; other rows say once, few or many, or leave the size out.

V gene	J gene	clone size	D gene	CDR3 protein	CDR3 DNA
TRBV7-2	TRBJ2-7	-	-	CASSLAVGEGYF	TGTGCCAGCAGCTTAGCGGTGGGAGAGGGTTACTTC
TRBV28	TRBJ1-5	-	-	CASSRGGRHQPQHF	TGTGCCAGCAGCCGGGGGGGTCGCCATCAGCCCCAGCATTTT
TRBV15	TRBJ2-1	-	-	CATSRGSYNEQFF	TGTGCCACCAGCAGGGGGTCATACAATGAGCAGTTCTTC
TRBV11-2	TRBJ2-3	many	-	CASSSPQLGAGRDTQYF	TGTGCCAGCAGCTCCCCTCAACTGGGGGCGGGAAGGGATACGCAGTATTTT
TRBV6-5	TRBJ1-5	once	TRBD1	CASSETGGGQPQHF	TGTGCCAGCAGCGAAACAGGGGGCGGACAGCCCCAGCATTTT
TRBV27	TRBJ2-7	-	TRBD2	CATEGLALYEQYF	TGTGCCACCGAGGGACTAGCCCTCTACGAGCAGTACTTC
TRBV10-1	TRBJ2-1	-	-	CASSDGADSYNEQFF	TGCGCCAGCAGTGATGGGGCAGACTCCTACAATGAGCAGTTCTTC
TRBV27	TRBJ1-3	-	-	CASRDIAFSGNTIYF	TGTGCCAGCAGGGACATAGCCTTCTCTGGAAACACCATATATTTT
TRBV19	TRBJ1-2	-	-	CASSILASAYTF	TGTGCCAGTAGTATTCTTGCCTCGGCCTACACCTTC
TRBV7-8	TRBJ2-2	once	TRBD1	CASSSRQGYTGELFF	TGTGCCAGCAGCTCGAGACAGGGGTACACCGGGGAGCTGTTTTTT
TRBV5-1	TRBJ2-3	-	-	CASSLAGAGLGTQYF	TGCGCCAGCAGCTTGGCGGGAGCGGGCTTAGGTACGCAGTATTTT
TRBV29-1	TRBJ2-7	once	TRBD2	CSVAMTSGYEQYF	TGCAGCGTTGCCATGACTAGCGGCTACGAGCAGTACTTC
TRBV6-5	TRBJ2-7	-	TRBD2	CASSYLTSGSPDEQYF	TGTGCCAGCAGTTACCTGACTAGCGGGAGCCCCGACGAGCAGTACTTC
TRBV30	TRBJ2-7	-	-	CAWSLKGTLQYEQYF	TGTGCCTGGAGCCTGAAGGGGACCCTTCAATACGAGCAGTACTTC
TRBV5-1	TRBJ2-7	-	TRBD2	CASSLAGGGNYEQYF	TGCGCCAGCAGCTTGGCGGGAGGCGGGAACTACGAGCAGTACTTC
TRBV10-1	TRBJ2-3	-	-	CATGGPGTDTQYF	TGCGCCACCGGGGGTCCAGGCACAGATACGCAGTATTTT
TRBV13	TRBJ2-5	-	TRBD2	CASSLSGRAGEQYF	TGTGCCAGCAGCTTGAGCGGGAGGGCCGGGGAGCAGTACTTC
TRBV6-5	TRBJ2-1	-	-	CASSYSDYNEQFF	TGTGCCAGCAGTTACTCTGACTACAATGAGCAGTTCTTC
TRBV6-4	TRBJ1-4	-	-	CASSDLVGSSNEKLFF	TGTGCCAGCAGTGACTTAGTCGGAAGTTCTAATGAAAAACTGTTTTTT
TRBV30	TRBJ2-2	-	-	CAWLSGSGGGELFF	TGTGCCTGGTTATCCGGTTCTGGGGGCGGGGAGCTGTTTTTT
TRBV6-6	TRBJ1-5	-	TRBD1	CASSRGGLGNQPQHF	TGTGCCAGCAGTCGAGGGGGCTTGGGCAATCAGCCCCAGCATTTT
TRBV5-1	TRBJ2-6	-	-	CASSWGGDSGANVLTF	TGCGCCAGCAGCTGGGGCGGGGACTCTGGGGCCAACGTCCTGACTTTC
TRBV7-9	TRBJ2-6	-	-	CASSWADSGANVLTF	TGTGCCAGCAGCTGGGCCGACTCTGGGGCCAACGTCCTGACTTTC
TRBV11-2	TRBJ1-5	-	-	CASSLDSGNQPQHF	TGTGCCAGCAGCTTAGATAGTGGAAATCAGCCCCAGCATTTT
TRBV2	TRBJ2-5	-	TRBD1	CASRGTGPETQYF	TGTGCCAGCAGAGGGACAGGGCCAGAGACCCAGTACTTC
TRBV7-8	TRBJ2-1	-	-	CASSGGLLNNEQFF	TGTGCCAGCAGCGGGGGACTTCTGAACAATGAGCAGTTCTTC
TRBV11-2	TRBJ2-5	-	TRBD2	CASSFGLAGEETQYF	TGTGCCAGCAGTTTCGGACTAGCGGGGGAAGAGACCCAGTACTTC
TRBV7-8	TRBJ2-7	-	-	CASSDKDYEQYF	TGTGCCAGCAGCGACAAGGATTACGAGCAGTACTTC
TRBV11-2	TRBJ2-7	many	-	CASSPHRADLYEQYF	TGTGCCAGCAGCCCCCACCGAGCGGACCTCTACGAGCAGTACTTC
TRBV6-6	TRBJ2-1	-	-	CASSYGRASYNEQFF	TGTGCCAGCAGTTACGGCAGAGCCTCCTACAATGAGCAGTTCTTC
TRBV19	TRBJ1-1	-	-	CASSGAPGTEAFF	TGTGCCAGTAGTGGGGCCCCTGGGACTGAAGCTTTCTTT
TRBV4-2	TRBJ1-1	few	-	CASSRDLSDSEAFF	TGTGCCAGCAGCCGGGACCTTTCGGACAGCGAAGCTTTCTTT
TRBV6-1	TRBJ1-5	few	-	CASVTDGNQPQHF	TGTGCCAGCGTCACAGACGGCAATCAGCCCCAGCATTTT
TRBV11-2	TRBJ2-1	-	-	CASSLRGEQFF	TGTGCCAGCAGCTTAAGGGGTGAGCAGTTCTTC
TRBV7-2	TRBJ2-1	-	TRBD2	CASSLGTSGIDEQFF	TGTGCCAGCAGCTTAGGGACTAGCGGGATTGATGAGCAGTTCTTC
TRBV5-5	TRBJ2-7	-	-	CASSPGEGVQYEQYF	TGTGCCAGCAGCCCCGGAGAGGGGGTACAGTACGAGCAGTACTTC
TRBV27	TRBJ2-7	-	-	CASSFLARRASSDEQYF	TGTGCCAGCAGTTTCCTGGCGAGGAGGGCCTCCAGCGACGAGCAGTACTTC